Listed below are T cell receptor beta chains from one sample, sequenced in a study of blood T cell repertoires in COVID-19. Some clones are missing from TCRdb's copy, which holds only in-frame ones; the method was immunoSEQ multiplex PCR. This table has approximately 280,000 clones, roughly 80% appearing once. Input material: PBMCs or T cells enriched from blood (not recorded which). The origin of the receptors is a man aged 35 to 55 who had been exposed to COVID-19. Both conserved end residues are part of each CDR3. D genes are given only for firm matches. Some rows mark clone size as missing; the rest say once, few, many or name a class of expanded clone.

v_gene	j_gene	d_gene	len	abundance	CDR3aa	CDR3nt
TRBV10-3	TRBJ2-7	TRBD1	12	NA	CAIRGQGSDLYF	TGTGCCATCAGGGGACAGGGCAGCGACTTGTACTTC
TRBV10-2	TRBJ1-5	TRBD1	14	NA	CASSRQGGNQPQHF	TGCGCCAGCAGCCGACAGGGCGGCAATCAGCCCCAGCATTTT
TRBV30	TRBJ1-1	NA	11	NA	CAWTGFTEAFF	TGTGCCTGGACCGGGTTCACTGAAGCTTTCTTT
TRBV19	TRBJ2-7	NA	12	NA	CASSIRGYEQYF	TGTGCCAGTAGTATTCGGGGGTACGAGCAGTACTTC
TRBV18	TRBJ2-7	TRBD1	14	few	CASSPRQGVYEQYF	TGTGCCAGCTCACCACGACAGGGAGTCTACGAGCAGTACTTC
TRBV10-2	TRBJ1-2	NA	13	NA	CASSDTAMGGYTF	TGCGCCAGCAGTGACACAGCAATGGGCGGCTACACCTTC
TRBV11-2	TRBJ1-3	NA	17	once	CASSPARPGALGNTIYF	TGTGCCAGCAGCCCGGCCCGCCCCGGAGCGCTTGGAAACACCATATATTTT
TRBV14	TRBJ2-7	NA	12	few	CASSRFPDEQYF	TGTGCCAGCAGCCGTTTTCCCGACGAGCAGTACTTC
TRBV7-3	TRBJ2-5	TRBD2	14	NA	CASSPSGRVETQYF	TGTGCCAGCAGCCCCTCCGGGAGGGTGGAGACCCAGTACTTC
TRBV7-3	TRBJ2-1	TRBD1	15	few	CASSLTGQGAGEQFF	TGTGCCAGCAGCTTAACGGGACAGGGGGCAGGTGAGCAGTTCTTC
TRBV6-5	TRBJ2-5	TRBD2	15	NA	CASSPQRGRKETQYF	TGTGCCAGCAGCCCCCAGCGGGGGAGAAAAGAGACCCAGTACTTC
TRBV12-3/TRBV12-4	TRBJ1-2	NA	13	NA	CASSLVNRNGYTF	TGTGCCAGCAGTTTAGTGAACAGAAATGGCTACACCTTC
TRBV7-6	TRBJ2-7	TRBD2	16	NA	CASSLAGGSRSYEQYF	TGTGCCAGCAGCTTAGCGGGCGGGAGCAGGTCCTACGAGCAGTACTTC
TRBV27	TRBJ2-1	TRBD1	15	once	CASIPDRSSYNEQFF	TGTGCCAGCATACCGGACAGGAGCTCCTACAATGAGCAGTTCTTC
TRBV6-5	TRBJ1-1	NA	12	NA	CASSPRGAEAFF	TGTGCCAGCAGTCCTCGGGGGGCTGAAGCTTTCTTT
TRBV2	TRBJ2-7	NA	11	NA	CASRYTYEQYF	TGTGCCAGCAGGTACACCTACGAGCAGTACTTC
TRBV6-2/TRBV6-3	TRBJ2-7	NA	15	NA	CASSTGTKGSYEQYF	TGTGCCAGCAGTACCGGGACAAAAGGCTCCTACGAGCAGTACTTC
TRBV5-1	TRBJ2-1	NA	15	NA	CASSPRSFSYNEQFF	TGCGCCAGCAGTCCCCGGAGCTTCTCCTACAATGAGCAGTTCTTC
TRBV20-1	TRBJ1-1	TRBD1	16	NA	CSASRTGGPTGTEAFF	TGCAGTGCTAGTCGGACAGGCGGTCCTACAGGGACTGAAGCTTTCTTT
TRBV3-1/TRBV3-2	TRBJ2-3	TRBD2	16	NA	CASSQDLAGGQDTQYF	TGTGCCAGCAGCCAAGATCTAGCGGGAGGGCAAGATACGCAGTATTTT
TRBV7-9	TRBJ1-5	NA	11	NA	CASSPGEPQHF	TGTGCCAGCAGCCCCGGGGAGCCCCAGCATTTT
TRBV7-3	TRBJ1-2	NA	16	NA	CASSLTGDTRRYGYTF	TGTGCCAGCAGCTTAACGGGTGACACCCGGAGGTATGGCTACACCTTC
TRBV9	TRBJ2-7	NA	14	few	CASSVGGRGYEQYF	TGTGCCAGCAGCGTAGGCGGCAGGGGCTACGAGCAGTACTTC
TRBV29-1	TRBJ1-5	NA	14	NA	CSVGEGRVNQPQHF	TGCAGCGTTGGCGAGGGGAGGGTCAATCAGCCCCAGCATTTT
TRBV19	TRBJ2-5	NA	13	NA	CASKEGGGETQYF	TGTGCCAGTAAGGAGGGAGGGGGAGAGACCCAGTACTTC
TRBV21-1	TRBJ1-4	NA	16	NA	CASSHTGGQTNEKLFF	TGTGCCAGCAGTCATACAGGTGGTCAAACTAATGAAAAACTGTTTTTT
TRBV5-5	TRBJ1-2	NA	12	few	CASSGDFYGYTF	TGTGCCAGCAGCGGGGACTTCTATGGCTACACCTTC
TRBV12-5	TRBJ2-1	NA	18	NA	CASGFRPLGQPAGNEQFF	TGTGCTAGTGGTTTCAGGCCGTTAGGACAGCCCGCGGGTAATGAGCAGTTCTTC
TRBV6-1	TRBJ2-7	NA	20	NA	CASSESLNSEGVSSSYEQYF	TGTGCCAGCAGTGAAAGCCTTAATTCCGAGGGGGTATCCTCCTCCTACGAGCAGTACTTC
TRBV30	TRBJ1-1	NA	14	NA	CAWTLLMGRTEAFF	TGTGCCTGGACGCTTCTCATGGGGAGGACTGAAGCTTTCTTT
TRBV9	TRBJ2-7	TRBD2	15	once	CASSVAASGPYEQYF	TGTGCCAGCAGCGTAGCGGCTAGCGGCCCCTACGAGCAGTACTTC
TRBV5-4	TRBJ1-1	NA	13	NA	CASSLKGVTEAFF	TGTGCCAGCAGCTTAAAAGGGGTTACTGAAGCTTTCTTT
TRBV2	TRBJ2-7	NA	11	NA	CASRQSYEQYF	TGTGCCAGCAGACAGTCCTACGAGCAGTACTTC
TRBV28	TRBJ1-2	TRBD1	14	NA	CASSLGTGKGGYTF	TGTGCCAGCAGTTTAGGGACAGGCAAAGGTGGCTACACCTTC
TRBV9	TRBJ1-4	NA	14	NA	CASSVSAGREKLFF	TGTGCCAGCAGCGTATCGGCAGGGAGGGAAAAACTGTTTTTT
TRBV12-3/TRBV12-4	TRBJ2-3	NA	12	NA	CASSSSGLGQYF	TGTGCCAGCAGCTCGAGCGGGTTGGGGCAGTATTTT
TRBV5-4	TRBJ2-1	TRBD1	16	NA	CASSRELTGTGSEQFF	TGTGCCAGCAGTCGGGAGTTGACCGGGACAGGGAGTGAGCAGTTCTTC
TRBV14	TRBJ2-1	NA	17	NA	CASSQDLGPFSGFEQFF	TGTGCCAGCAGCCAAGATCTCGGCCCGTTTAGCGGATTTGAGCAGTTCTTC
TRBV18	TRBJ2-3	NA	14	NA	CASSPGTHTDTQYF	TGTGCCAGCTCACCTGGGACTCACACAGATACGCAGTATTTT
TRBV12-5	TRBJ2-3	NA	13	NA	CASGLPLLNTQYF	TGTGCTAGTGGTTTACCATTACTAAATACGCAGTATTTT
TRBV27	TRBJ2-1	TRBD2	16	NA	CASSALVSGDYNEQFF	TGTGCCAGCAGTGCTCTAGTAAGCGGGGATTACAATGAGCAGTTCTTC
TRBV19	TRBJ1-5	NA	14	NA	CASSTPTGNQPQHF	TGTGCCAGTAGTACCCCGACCGGGAATCAGCCCCAGCATTTT
TRBV5-6	TRBJ2-2	NA	16	NA	CASSLNRAILTGELFF	TGTGCCAGCAGCTTAAACAGGGCGATCCTGACCGGGGAGCTGTTTTTT
TRBV18	TRBJ1-6	NA	16	NA	CASSPAGGGNNSPLHF	TGTGCCAGCTCACCGGCTGGGGGGGGGAATAATTCACCCCTCCACTTT
TRBV5-8	TRBJ1-2	NA	15	few	CASSGTLGLNYGYTF	TGTGCCAGCTCCGGGACTCTGGGTCTCAACTATGGCTACACCTTC
TRBV6-5	TRBJ1-4	NA	14	few	CASSWGRAGEKLFF	TGTGCCAGCAGTTGGGGGCGGGCCGGCGAAAAACTGTTTTTT